The clone carrying this TCR beta chain has at least ten counts. What it binds is not known. Via MiXCR, TCRdb re-called the PCR reads, giving one row per CDR3 protein. This sample has tens of thousands of distinct CDR3 sequences, with 17% found just once. The data originate from a study of molecular identifiers for immune sequencing clone quantification. Study overall: In replicates, RNA from approximately 22,000 or 94,000 naive CD8 cells was split five ways, four sequenced.

Study results and caveats: Even with around 1 million naive cells present, spiked Jurkat TCR RNA from one cell was reportedly detectable. In CMV-specific effectors, clones above 20 copies held over 99% of molecules; naive, under 1%.

The material sequenced was naive CD8+ T cells from blood, with Jurkat cell RNA spiked in. This sample's subset: FACS-sorted CD8+CD4-CCR7+CD45RA+ naive T cells. The receptor was isolated from a human donor in good health. Some libraries in this study had Jurkat cell RNA spiked in.

This CDR3 is CASSQSRSATYEQYF. The DNA of the CDR3 is TGCGCCAGCAGTCAAAGCCGCTCCGCTACCTACGAGCAGTACTTC. This sequence joins TRBV4-3 and TRBJ2-7; D is uncertain. CDR1 and CDR2 from the germline V gene are LGHNA and YSLEER. V gave up 6 bases and J gave up 2 bases, with 17 bases separating them. The length of the CDR3 is 15 residues.